Presented here are 2 T cell receptor beta chains from one specimen sequenced in a study of cytomegalovirus exposure and HLA in healthy donors. The study ran its PCR with 60 Vbeta and 13 Jbeta primers. The table came from immunoSEQ multiplex PCR; TCRdb's copy has only in-frame clones and leaves some out. The sample holds some 150,000 clones, 55% to 70% seen once. Material for sequencing was PBMCs. The receptors stem from a woman aged 25 to 39 in good health and CMV-seropositive.

Remarks on this clone: The same CDR3 can be traced to other DNA sequences in this sample. J is TRBJ1-2 and V is TRBV28, with D hard to call. This CDR3 contains 12 residues. Germline V gives CDR1 MDHEN, CDR2 SYDVKM. V was cut by 4 bases and J by 4 bases, with 7 bases left in between. CDR3 DNA: TGTGCCAGCAGTTCCCGGGTCTATGGCTACACCTTC. Encoded protein: CASSSRVYGYTF.

Only a few counts were recorded for this clone. This sequence joins TRBV6-5 and TRBJ2-5; unclear D gene. V was shortened by 8 bases and J by 11 bases, with 18 bases between the two germline ends. Per germline, CDR1 MNHEY and CDR2 SVGAGI. The CDR3 covers 12 residues. CDR3 in DNA: TGTGCCAGCCGAACCTATTCCAAGGAGCAGTACTTC. Residues: CASRTYSKEQYF.